These 26 T cell receptor beta chains originate from one sample sequenced in a study of blood T cell repertoires in COVID-19 (dated by TCRdb to 2020 to 2021). Library preparation used the immunoSEQ multiplex PCR assay. Here the immuneACCESS table is served through TCRdb, limited to in-frame sequences with V and J called. Missing clones are a known gap in these copies; in checked studies unresolved V genes cover under half, and the rest lacks a known reason. Present in this sample are more than 200,000 clones, about 88% of which were seen just once. The ten largest account for roughly 2.5% of the sample. Material for sequencing was peripheral blood. The receptors derive from a woman in her sixties or seventies with acute or convalescent COVID-19.

The chain carries TRBV7-9 and TRBJ1-1; a weak D match, TRBD1 (6 bases). Trimming stripped 6 bases from V and 6 bases from J, with 14 bases between. The CDR3 is 13 amino acids. Germline V gives CDR1 SEHNR, CDR2 FQNEAQ (reference sequence). In DNA form, the CDR3 reads TGTGCCAGCAGGTCTCAGGGGCTTCCTGAAGCTTTCTTT. This translates into CASRSQGLPEAFF.

The J gene is TRBJ2-7, the V gene TRBV5-1; 11 positions agree with TRBD2. V was pared by 4 bases and J by 0 bases, with 6 bases of the junction left unmatched. This CDR3 spans 16 amino acids. Germline V lookup: CDR1 SGHRS, CDR2 YFSETQ. As DNA, the CDR3 is TGCGCCAGCAGCAGGACTAGCGGGCAGAGCTCCTACGAGCAGTACTTC. Translation gives CASSRTSGQSSYEQYF.

This clone was counted once. The chain links TRBV6-2 or TRBV6-3 to TRBJ1-5; possible D gene TRBD1, 6 bases. Between the trimmed V and J ends, which lost 6 bases and 6 bases, there was a span of 18 bases. The CDR3 is 15 amino acids. Germline V CDR1 and CDR2: MNHEY, SVGEGT. CDR3 DNA sequence: TGTGCCAGCAGCTATATCACAGGGTTTTCTCAGCCCCAGCATTTT. The encoded protein is CASSYITGFSQPQHF.

A few counts support this clone. The V gene is TRBV11-2, the J gene TRBJ1-1; 9 bases line up with TRBD1. Germline CDR1 and CDR2: SGHAT and FQNNGV. The CDR3 spans 16 residues. With V trimmed by 3 bases and J by 4 bases, 9 bases remained unmatched. CDR3 in amino acids: CASSFRPEDRGTEAFF. DNA for the CDR3: TGTGCCAGCAGCTTCCGCCCTGAGGACAGGGGCACTGAAGCTTTCTTT.

The chain carries TRBV4-1 and TRBJ2-1; 8 nucleotides line up with TRBD2. Trimming cost V 4 bases and J 0 bases; bases outside gene matches: 11. The CDR3 length is 18 residues. In germline, CDR1 is MGHRA, CDR2 YSYEKL. The CDR3 region is CASSPVAGLKGSYNEQFF. CDR3 bases: TGCGCCAGCAGCCCGGTAGCGGGGCTCAAAGGCTCCTACAATGAGCAGTTCTTC.

This clone is a singleton in its sample. The rearrangement uses TRBV11-2 and TRBJ2-2; D call uncertain. V was pared by 5 bases and J by 5 bases, with 12 bases between. Per germline, CDR1 SGHAT and CDR2 FQNNGV. CDR3 length equals 14 residues. The CDR3 DNA reads as TGTGCCAGCAGCCCCCAAGTCGGGACCGGGGAGCTGTTTTTT. Translation gives CASSPQVGTGELFF.

This rearrangement joins TRBV7-2 to TRBJ1-5, with 8 bases aligning to TRBD1. CDR1 is SGHTA and CDR2 is FQGNSA in the germline V gene. This CDR3 is 14 amino acids long. V lost 3 bases to trimming and J lost 5 bases; unmatched junction nucleotides: 3. CDR3 residues: CASSFTGGDQPQHF. DNA for the CDR3: TGTGCCAGCAGCTTCACAGGGGGGGATCAGCCCCAGCATTTT. Based on the CDR3 plus reference TRBV7-2 and TRBJ1-5, the full variable domain is GAGVSQSPSNKVTEKGKDVELRCDPISGHTALYWYRQSLGQGLEFLIYFQGNSAPDKSGLPSDRFSAERTGGSVSTLTIQRTQQEDSAVYLCASSFTGGDQPQHFGDGTRLSIL.

The rearrangement uses TRBV9 and TRBJ1-6; D is perhaps TRBD1 (6 bases). Germline CDR1 SGDLS, CDR2 YYNGEE. This CDR3 has 16 residues. V gave up 0 bases and J gave up 4 bases, with 11 bases separating them. The CDR3 spells CASSVDGTLYNSPLHF. The CDR3, as DNA: TGTGCCAGCAGCGTAGACGGGACACTATATAATTCACCCCTCCACTTT.

This clone was counted only a few times. This chain connects TRBV24-1 to TRBJ1-5; D is uncertain. V was shortened by 9 bases and J by 1 base, with 18 bases between the two germline ends. This CDR3 has 16 residues. CDR1 KGHDR and CDR2 SFDVKD come from the germline V gene. The CDR3, as DNA: TGTGCCACCTCAAAGCGGGGATATGGGAGCAATCAGCCCCAGCATTTT. Its translation: CATSKRGYGSNQPQHF.

CDR3 DNA: TGTGCCAGCCGGGGAGGCAATCAGCCCCAGCATTTT. Translation gives CASRGGNQPQHF. The chain uses TRBV6-5 and TRBJ1-5; D not resolved. The germline V and J ends were trimmed by 8 bases and 2 bases, with 7 bases remaining between them. The CDR3 length is 12 residues. Germline lookup yields CDR1 MNHEY and CDR2 SVGAGI.

The chain employs TRBV3-1 (or the pseudogene TRBV3-2) and TRBJ2-6; TRBD1 agrees at 7 bases. Germline V gives CDR1 LGHDT, CDR2 YNNKEL (reference sequence). The CDR3 loop spans 16 amino acids. V was pared by 6 bases and J by 2 bases, with 7 bases of the junction left unmatched. In DNA, the CDR3 is TGTGCCAGCAGTGACAGGGCTAGGACTGGGGCCAACGTCCTGACTTTC. Amino acid sequence: CASSDRARTGANVLTF.

The chain employs TRBV21-1 and TRBJ2-2; TRBD2, the D gene given by the table, was not confirmed from the DNA. TRBV21-1 is annotated as a pseudogene. The CDR3 consists of 17 residues. The CDR3: CASNIKVGGRNTGELFF. The CDR3 DNA sequence: TGTGCCAGCAATATAAAGGTGGGCGGGAGGAACACCGGGGAGCTGTTTTTT.

This chain connects TRBV25-1 to TRBJ1-1, with 10 positions matching TRBD1. Germline V gene sequence: CDR1 MGHDK, CDR2 SYGVNS. CDR3 length: 18 residues. V was pared by 1 base and J by 0 bases, with 8 bases of the junction left unmatched. CDR3 in DNA: TGTGCCAGCAGTGAATTGGGACAGGGGTTTGGGCTGAACACTGAAGCTTTCTTT. As protein: CASSELGQGFGLNTEAFF.

The chain uses TRBV16 and TRBJ1-5; TRBD1 agrees at 8 bases. Losses at the gene ends were 0 bases for V and 2 bases for J; bases not matched to a gene: 0. Germline CDR1 KGHSY, CDR2 FQNENV. The CDR3 is made up of 15 amino acids. This chain's CDR3 is CASSQSGQGNQPQHF. The CDR3, as DNA: TGTGCCAGCAGCCAATCGGGACAGGGCAATCAGCCCCAGCATTTT.

The gene calls are TRBV6-5 and TRBJ2-1; 10 bases line up with TRBD1. The CDR3 totals 14 residues. CDR1 is MNHEY, CDR2 SVGAGI, per germline. The CDR3 spells CTTGTGEFYNEQFF. CDR3 DNA sequence: TGTACCACTGGGACAGGGGAGTTTTACAATGAGCAGTTCTTC.

The V gene is TRBV28, the J gene TRBJ2-1; D perhaps matches TRBD2 (7 bases). The V end lost 5 bases, the J end lost 4 bases, and 18 bases lay between the germline ends. The CDR3 has 16 residues. Looked up from germline, CDR1 is MDHEN and CDR2 is SYDVKM. The CDR3 DNA reads as TGTGCCAGCAGTGGGACCTACGCGGGGGCTTACAATGAGCAGTTCTTC. Translation: CASSGTYAGAYNEQFF.

This rearrangement joins TRBV28 to TRBJ1-5, with D maybe TRBD1 (5 bases). With 7 bases removed from V and 4 bases from J, the gap between germline ends came to 11 bases. Per the germline V gene, CDR1 is MDHEN and CDR2 is SYDVKM. The CDR3 runs 13 residues. The CDR3 sequence: CASTFQGNQPQHF. The CDR3 nucleotides are TGTGCCAGCACCTTTCAGGGAAATCAGCCCCAGCATTTT. Full variable domain (missing parts from reference TRBV28 and TRBJ1-5): DVKVTQSSRYLVKRTGEKVFLECVQDMDHENMFWYRQDPGLGLRLIYFSYDVKMKEKGDIPEGYSVSREKKERFSLILESASTNQTSMYLCASTFQGNQPQHFGDGTRLSIL.

The V gene is TRBV5-6, the J gene TRBJ2-5, with 14 bases fitting TRBD2. The trim removed 4 bases at V and 4 bases at J, leaving 3 bases unmatched. Germline CDR1 SGHDT, CDR2 YYEEEE. This CDR3 is 15 amino acids long. The CDR3 nucleotides are TGTGCCAGCAGCGGGACTAGCGGGGGCCTAGAGACCCAGTACTTC. It specifies CASSGTSGGLETQYF.

This chain uses TRBV15 with TRBJ2-7; 10 nucleotides line up with TRBD2. The CDR3 loop spans 15 amino acids. The germline V gene encodes CDR1 LNHNV and CDR2 YYDKDF (reference sequence). Trimming at V came to 0 bases and at J to 4 bases, leaving 3 bases not matched to a gene. Here the CDR3 reads CATSRELAGAYEQYF. CDR3 sequence (DNA): TGTGCCACCAGCAGAGAGCTAGCGGGGGCTTACGAGCAGTACTTC.

The chain employs TRBV2 and TRBJ2-1, with a weak D call TRBD1 (5 bases). Per germline, CDR1 SNHLY and CDR2 FYNNEI. The V and J ends lost 3 bases and 2 bases respectively, with 23 bases between them. The CDR3 sequence is 19 residues long. CDR3 loop: CASSDSVGSQGATYNEQFF. The CDR3 bases are TGTGCCAGCAGTGACTCCGTGGGGTCGCAAGGGGCAACCTACAATGAGCAGTTCTTC.

This sequence joins TRBV7-3 and TRBJ2-2, with 11 bases that match TRBD2. The germline V gene has CDR1 SGHTA and CDR2 FQGTGA. The CDR3 contains 20 residues. Trimming cost V 2 bases and J 0 bases; bases outside gene matches: 11. Here the CDR3 DNA reads TGTGCCAGCAGCTTACCCGCTAGCGGGGGGAAGAATCCGAACACCGGGGAGCTGTTTTTT. As protein: CASSLPASGGKNPNTGELFF.

The CDR3 DNA follows: TGTGCCAGCAGCTACATAGCGGGAGTTGGCGAGCAGTACTTC. As protein: CASSYIAGVGEQYF. The chain employs TRBV11-2 and TRBJ2-7, with TRBD2 identical over 9 bases. The CDR3 has 14 residues. In germline, CDR1 is SGHAT, CDR2 FQNNGV. J lost 6 bases, V lost 4 bases, and 7 bases had no gene match.

The DNA for the CDR3 is TGTGCCACCAGCAGAGCGGACCGGAGGGGCGAAAAACTGTTTTTT. Amino acids: CATSRADRRGEKLFF. The chain has TRBV15 and TRBJ1-4; possibly TRBD1 for D (5 bases). Per germline, CDR1 LNHNV and CDR2 YYDKDF (reference sequence). With 1 base removed from V and 8 bases from J, the gap between germline ends came to 14 bases. The length of the CDR3 is 15 residues.

A remark on this clone: An end of the junction differs from the germline gene, which may be a read error. This rearrangement joins TRBV7-2 to TRBJ2-7; TRBD1 agrees at 7 bases. The germline CDR1 and CDR2 sequences are SGHTA and FQGNSA. CDR3 length equals 13 residues. The CDR3 DNA follows: TGTGCCAGCAGCGCCGGACAGGAGTACGCGCAGTACTTC. Amino acids: CASSAGQEYAQYF.

The chain is built from TRBV9 and TRBJ1-1, with D perhaps TRBD1 (5 bases). The CDR3 spans 14 residues. The germline gives CDR1 SGDLS, CDR2 YYNGEE. Trimming took off 0 bases at V and 5 bases at J, with 11 bases between the two ends. The CDR3 DNA reads TGTGCCAGCAGCGTAGGTGGGGCGAGTACTGAAGCTTTCTTT. This codes for CASSVGGASTEAFF.

The chain recombines TRBV24-1 with TRBJ2-7, with 7 bases matching TRBD1. Germline V CDR1 and CDR2: KGHDR, SFDVKD. Germline trimming cut 8 bases from V and 1 base from J; bases unmatched to any gene: 13. This CDR3 has 16 residues. This chain's CDR3 is CATIPLPGTASYEQYF. In DNA, the CDR3 is TGTGCCACCATCCCATTACCGGGGACAGCTTCCTACGAGCAGTACTTC.